This T cell receptor (beta chain) was profiled in a study of shared clonotypes between healthy human individuals. Unsorted PBMC replicate PCRs used 300 to 350 ng DNA, 25,000 to 30,000 T cell genomes. Method: immunoSEQ multiplex PCR; TCRdb's copy keeps in-frame clones and lacks some. In the table there are fewer than 700,000 clones, around 77% of which are singletons. This clone was seen at least ten times. The study used 100 million or so PBMCs per unsorted sample for genomic DNA. The CDR3 is made up of 14 amino acids. Germline CDR1 MNHNS, CDR2 SASEGT. The V segment lost 6 bases and the J segment 5 bases; nucleotides outside the gene matches: 5.

The chain employs TRBV6-1 and TRBJ1-4, with 8 bases identical to TRBD1. The receptor's source is a woman aged 40 to 50 in good health. Some clones in this sample may be carry-over from other donors' samples. The sequenced material came from PBMCs. The CDR3 DNA reads as TGTGCCAGCAGGCTGACAGGGGACAATGAAAAACTGTTTTTT. Amino acids: CASRLTGDNEKLFF.